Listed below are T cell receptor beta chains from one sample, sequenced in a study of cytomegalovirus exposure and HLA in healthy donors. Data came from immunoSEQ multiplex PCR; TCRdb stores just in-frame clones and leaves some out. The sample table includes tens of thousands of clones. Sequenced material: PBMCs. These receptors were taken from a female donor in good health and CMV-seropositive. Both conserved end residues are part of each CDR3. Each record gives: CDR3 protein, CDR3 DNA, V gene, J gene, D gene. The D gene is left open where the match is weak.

CDR3: CASSRGSYEQYF
DNA: TGTGCCAGCAGCCGGGGGTCTTACGAGCAGTACTTC
V: TRBV28
J: TRBJ2-7
D: NA

CDR3: CASKLSAGGYGYTF
DNA: TGTGCCAGCAAATTATCAGCAGGGGGCTATGGCTACACCTTC
V: TRBV27
J: TRBJ1-2
D: TRBD1

CDR3: CASSQVPLQETQYF
DNA: TGCGCCAGCAGCCAAGTGCCACTCCAAGAGACCCAGTACTTC
V: TRBV4-3
J: TRBJ2-5
D: NA

CDR3: CASSQGAGEGYNEQFF
DNA: TGTGCCAGCAGCCAGGGAGCGGGAGAGGGTTACAATGAGCAGTTCTTC
V: TRBV4-2
J: TRBJ2-1
D: TRBD2

CDR3: CSVRGSGWGSTDTQYF
DNA: TGCAGCGTTAGGGGTAGCGGGTGGGGAAGCACAGATACGCAGTATTTT
V: TRBV29-1
J: TRBJ2-3
D: TRBD2

CDR3: CASSTTGTGVYEQYF
DNA: TGTGCCAGTAGTACTACCGGGACTGGAGTTTACGAGCAGTACTTC
V: TRBV19
J: TRBJ2-7
D: NA

CDR3: CASRGTGGTGSEQYF
DNA: TGCGCCAGCAGAGGGACAGGGGGTACGGGAAGCGAGCAGTACTTC
V: TRBV5-1
J: TRBJ2-7
D: TRBD1

CDR3: CASSTAGGWNQPQHF
DNA: TGTGCCAGTAGTACCGCAGGGGGATGGAATCAGCCCCAGCATTTT
V: TRBV19
J: TRBJ1-5
D: TRBD1

CDR3: CASSDRDTGELFF
DNA: TGTGCCAGCAGTGACAGGGACACCGGGGAGCTGTTTTTT
V: TRBV6-1
J: TRBJ2-2
D: NA

CDR3: CASSYTEGYGYTF
DNA: TGTGCCAGCAGTTACACGGAGGGGTATGGCTACACCTTC
V: TRBV6-5
J: TRBJ1-2
D: NA

CDR3: CASSLNQGNTGELFF
DNA: TGTGCCAGCAGCTTGAATCAGGGGAACACCGGGGAGCTGTTTTTT
V: TRBV7-3
J: TRBJ2-2
D: NA